This record looks at one T cell receptor beta chain sequence and its context. Its specificity is not known. Sequencing was performed with immunoSEQ multiplex PCR; in TCRdb, only in-frame clones are kept and a portion is missing. This sample has over 100,000 clones, with about nine tenths found just once. This sample was taken from a study of T cell responses to AZD1222 COVID-19 vaccine. Study-wide results and limits: CD4 TCRs linked to vaccination spanned spike, dominating at 160-218 and 743-854.

The sample here was peripheral blood, taken on day 0 of AZD1222 vaccination. The sequence was collected from an adult in good health.

The chain's CDR3 is CASSISTRDRVGTEAFF. The CDR3 DNA reads as TGTGCCAGTAGTATCTCCACAAGGGACAGGGTCGGAACTGAAGCTTTCTTT. V gene TRBV19 combines with J gene TRBJ1-1; 9 bases fit TRBD1. J gave up 5 bases and V 3 bases, and 13 bases lay outside the gene matches. This CDR3 region has 17 residues. Germline values: CDR1 LNHDA, CDR2 SQIVND (reference sequence). Full variable domain (missing parts from reference TRBV19 and TRBJ1-1): DGGITQSPKYLFRKEGQNVTLSCEQNLNHDAMYWYRQDPGQGLRLIYYSQIVNDFQKGDIAEGYSVSREKKESFPLTVTSAQKNPTAFYLCASSISTRDRVGTEAFFGQGTRLTVV.